This T cell receptor beta chain comes out of a study of early stage breast cancer tumors. Overall study results and limits: Tumors had roughly 2.5-fold higher T cell density than normal breast. Commonly generated sequences made up most enriched TCRB sequences shared between patients.

Blood replicates held 0.5 ug DNA, tumor or normal breast roughly 1.5 ug, two each. The data were produced by immunoSEQ multiplex PCR, yet TCRdb's version contains in-frame clones alone and is incomplete. The table lists about 72,000 clones, 70% to 85% of them singletons. A remark on this clone: Its matching antigen is unknown.

The sequencing sample was made of blood. This clonotype was obtained from a person in their sixties or seventies with breast cancer.

The CDR3 DNA sequence: TGTGCCAGCAGCCAAGGGACTAGCGATGTCTACGAGCAGTACTTC. Protein product: CASSQGTSDVYEQYF. The rearrangement uses TRBV4-2 and TRBJ2-7, with 9 bases matching TRBD2. The CDR3 consists of 15 residues. Germline trimming cut 1 base from V and 3 bases from J; bases unmatched to any gene: 4. Looked up from germline, CDR1 is LGHNA and CDR2 is YNFKEQ.